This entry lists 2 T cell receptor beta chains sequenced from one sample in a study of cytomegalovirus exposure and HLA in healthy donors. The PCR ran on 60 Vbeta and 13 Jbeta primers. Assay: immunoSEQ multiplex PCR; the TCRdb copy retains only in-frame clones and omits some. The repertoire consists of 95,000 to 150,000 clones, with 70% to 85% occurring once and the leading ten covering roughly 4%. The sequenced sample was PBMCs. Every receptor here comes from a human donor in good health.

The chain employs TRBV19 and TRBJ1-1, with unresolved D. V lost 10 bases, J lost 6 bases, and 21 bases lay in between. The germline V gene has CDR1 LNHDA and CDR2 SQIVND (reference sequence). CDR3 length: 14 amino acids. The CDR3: CAIRSGSLGAEAFF. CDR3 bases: TGTGCCATCCGTTCCGGGTCTCTCGGGGCTGAAGCTTTCTTT. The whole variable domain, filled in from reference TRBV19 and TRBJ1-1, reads DGGITQSPKYLFRKEGQNVTLSCEQNLNHDAMYWYRQDPGQGLRLIYYSQIVNDFQKGDIAEGYSVSREKKESFPLTVTSAQKNPTAFYLCAIRSGSLGAEAFFGQGTRLTVV.

The CDR3 is CATVASGRLNTGELFF. CDR3 coding DNA: TGTGCCACGGTAGCTAGCGGGAGGTTGAACACCGGGGAGCTGTTTTTT. The chain joins TRBV27 to TRBJ2-2; 11 bases are a match to TRBD2. The V gene end was trimmed by 10 bases and the J gene end by 1 base; junction bases not matched to a gene: 8. Germline CDR1 and CDR2: MNHEY and SMNVEV (reference sequence). The CDR3 is 16 amino acids.